The following is a TCR beta chain sequence with its context. Antigen specificity is unknown. The library targeted TCRbeta and was prepared with unique molecular identifiers. TCRdb independently ran MiXCR on the PCR reads; one entry per CDR3 protein. The data hold under 250,000 distinct CDR3 sequences, with approximately 19% observed a single time. The CDR3 length is 16 residues. V shed 5 bases and J 5 bases; nucleotides not matched to a gene: 15. Germline CDR1 reads SEHNR; CDR2 reads FQNEAQ (reference sequence). The data belong to a study of T-cell reconstitution after alpha-beta-depleted transplantation in children. Study conclusions and caveats: The authors attributed T-cell counts and diversity one year after transplant mostly to newly produced T cells. Surviving recipient T cells and thymic progenitors accounted for the high day-60 TCRbeta diversity observed in some patients. Several hundred expanded graft clones reportedly supplied alpha-beta T cells about two months after transplant.

The clonotype originates from a male patient aged 2-15 years who had a stem cell transplant for acute lymphoblastic leukemia, so the T cells may come from the graft donor. This chain joins TRBV7-9 and TRBJ2-7; the match to TRBD1 covers 7 bases. The sample was PBMCs, mostly from graft donor cells, taken 360 days after TCRalphabeta/CD19-depleted stem cell transplant. This CDR3 reads CASSPLARTGKNEQYF. The CDR3 DNA sequence: TGTGCCAGCAGCCCGCTAGCCAGGACAGGAAAGAACGAGCAGTACTTC.